The 12 T cell receptor beta chains given below trace back to one sample, sequenced in a study of CD8 T cells in Susac syndrome. The RNA, about 0.5 to 1 ug, was put through reverse transcription using random hexamers. TCRdb passed the immunoSEQ multiplex PCR reads through MiXCR, listing each CDR3 protein once. In the table there are 100,000 to 150,000 distinct CDR3 sequences, less than 95% of which are singletons. Sequencing was done on a sample of CD4+ T cells from PBMCs. These receptors were collected from a human donor with multiple sclerosis.

This clonotype was seen just once. The J gene is TRBJ1-1, the V gene TRBV30; the D gene is possibly TRBD1 (6 bases). Deletions cut 1 base from V and 7 bases from J, with 13 bases between. The germline CDR1 and CDR2 sequences are GTSNPN and SVGIG (reference sequence). CDR3 length: 13 amino acids. Here the CDR3 reads CAWSGLPQGEAFF. CDR3 DNA sequence: TGTGCCTGGAGTGGATTACCACAGGGTGAAGCTTTCTTT.

The rearrangement links TRBV25-1 to TRBJ1-2; maybe TRBD1 (6 bases). V was trimmed by 6 bases and J by 5 bases, leaving 10 bases between them. The CDR3 contains 12 residues. Germline CDR1 reads MGHDK; CDR2 reads SYGVNS. CDR3 amino acids: CASRTQGYGYTF. In DNA form, the CDR3 reads TGTGCCAGCAGAACACAGGGATATGGCTACACCTTC.

V usage is TRBV7-2 and J usage is TRBJ2-4; 7 bases are shared with TRBD1. Germline CDR1 reads SGHTA; CDR2 reads FQGNSA. The CDR3 covers 15 residues. V was pared by 7 bases and J by 0 bases, with 6 bases of the junction left unmatched. CDR3 protein: CASTWGQLAKNIQYF. In DNA form, the CDR3 reads TGTGCCAGCACCTGGGGACAGTTAGCCAAAAACATTCAGTACTTC.

The chain links TRBV3-1 to TRBJ2-1, with D unclear. The CDR3 length is 14 residues. Trimming took off 1 base at V and 6 bases at J, with 10 bases between the two ends. Germline CDR1 reads LGHDT; CDR2 reads YNNKEL (reference sequence). The CDR3 protein is CASSQAPDSNEQFF. The CDR3 DNA sequence: TGTGCCAGCAGCCAAGCCCCCGACTCCAATGAGCAGTTCTTC.

The V gene is TRBV18, the J gene TRBJ1-2; a weak D match, TRBD1 (5 bases). The CDR3 sequence is 15 residues long. Germline V gives CDR1 KGHSH, CDR2 LQKENI. V dropped 3 bases and J dropped 8 bases, with 19 bases sitting between them. CDR3 coding DNA: TGTGCCAGCTCACCGGGCAGGGTTCACTTGGGAGGCTACACCTTC. Its protein product is CASSPGRVHLGGYTF.

The chain is built from TRBV5-8 and TRBJ2-1; 9 positions match TRBD2. This CDR3 is built from 15 residues. Germline lookup yields CDR1 SGHTS and CDR2 YDEGEE. After removal of 4 bases from V and 7 bases from J, the junction contained 9 bases not matched to a gene. CDR3 in DNA: TGTGCCAGCAGCGCCCGTGGTAGCGGGGGTAATGAGCAGTTCTTC. Translating it yields CASSARGSGGNEQFF.

V is TRBV15 and J is TRBJ2-7; 9 nucleotides line up with TRBD1. Germline-derived CDR1 and CDR2 are LNHNV and YYDKDF (reference sequence). This CDR3 has 15 amino acids. J lost 1 base, V lost 3 bases, and 4 bases had no gene match. CDR3 coding DNA: TGTGCCACCAGCAGGAGACAGGGGGAATCCTACGAGCAGTACTTC. Translating gives CATSRRQGESYEQYF.

V is TRBV29-1 and J is TRBJ1-1, with 7 bases identical to TRBD1. V shed 7 bases and J 4 bases; nucleotides not matched to a gene: 9. Germline CDR1 and CDR2: SQVTM and ANQGSEA. The CDR3 contains 13 residues. The CDR3 region has the DNA TGCAGCGGGAGGGGGCTTGTGAGCACTGAAGCTTTCTTT. Protein sequence: CSGRGLVSTEAFF.

V is TRBV30 and J is TRBJ2-3, with D unresolved. The CDR3 sequence is 13 residues long. Trimming left V 0 bases short and J 4 bases short, with 8 bases between. The germline CDR1 and CDR2 sequences are GTSNPN and SVGIG (reference sequence). CDR3 DNA sequence: TGTGCCTGGAGTGTAGCCGGCGCAGATACGCAGTATTTT. Translating gives CAWSVAGADTQYF.

V and J are TRBV2 and TRBJ2-2, with a possible D match to TRBD1 (6 bases). Germline lookup yields CDR1 SNHLY and CDR2 FYNNEI. Deletions cut 5 bases from V and 4 bases from J, with 17 bases between. The CDR3 consists of 16 residues. CDR3 DNA sequence: TGTGCCAGCAGTCCCCGACAGGCGTCCACCACCGGGGAGCTGTTTTTT. Translating gives CASSPRQASTTGELFF.

The V gene is TRBV20-1, the J gene TRBJ2-7; tentatively, D is TRBD1 or TRBD2 (5 bases each). Looked up from germline, CDR1 is DFQATT and CDR2 is SNEGSKA (reference sequence). V was trimmed by 5 bases and J by 0 bases, leaving 14 bases between them. There are 14 residues in the CDR3. The CDR3 here is CSADTGTISYEQYF. In nucleotides, the CDR3 is TGCAGTGCTGACACGGGGACCATCTCCTACGAGCAGTACTTC.

The CDR3 DNA reads TGCAGTGCTAGAGATCTTGCGGGTTCCGTCCACGAGCAGTACTTC. It specifies CSARDLAGSVHEQYF. The chain carries TRBV20-1 and TRBJ2-7, with D maybe TRBD2 (5 bases). The V gene lost 0 bases and the J gene lost 5 bases, with 17 bases spanning the gap. CDR1 is DFQATT, CDR2 SNEGSKA, per germline (reference sequence). The CDR3 consists of 15 residues.